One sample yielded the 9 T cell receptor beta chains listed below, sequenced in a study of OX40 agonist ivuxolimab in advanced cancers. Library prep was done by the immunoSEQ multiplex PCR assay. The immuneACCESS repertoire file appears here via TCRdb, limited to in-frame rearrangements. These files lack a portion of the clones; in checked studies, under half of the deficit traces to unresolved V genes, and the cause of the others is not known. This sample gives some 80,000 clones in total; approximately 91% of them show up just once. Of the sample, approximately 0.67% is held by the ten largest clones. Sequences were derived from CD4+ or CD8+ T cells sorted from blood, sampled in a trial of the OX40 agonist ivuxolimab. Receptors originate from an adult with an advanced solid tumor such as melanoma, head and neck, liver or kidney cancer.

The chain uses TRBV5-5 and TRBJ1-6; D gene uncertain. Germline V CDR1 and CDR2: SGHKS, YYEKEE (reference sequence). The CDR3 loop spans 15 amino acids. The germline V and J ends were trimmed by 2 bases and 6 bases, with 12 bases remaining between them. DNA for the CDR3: TGTGCCAGCAGCTTTACGGACTCTCCTAATTCACCCCTCCACTTT. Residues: CASSFTDSPNSPLHF.

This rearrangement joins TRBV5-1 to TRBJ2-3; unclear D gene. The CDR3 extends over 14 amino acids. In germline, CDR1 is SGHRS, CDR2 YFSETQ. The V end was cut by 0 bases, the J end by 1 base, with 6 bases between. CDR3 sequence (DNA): TGCGCCAGCAGCTTGGGGGCCGGCACAGATACGCAGTATTTT. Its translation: CASSLGAGTDTQYF.

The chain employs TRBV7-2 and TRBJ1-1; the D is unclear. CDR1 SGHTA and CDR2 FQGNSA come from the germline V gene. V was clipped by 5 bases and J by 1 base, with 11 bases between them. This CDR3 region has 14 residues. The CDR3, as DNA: TGTGCCAGCAGCCCAGTCGGAGGGAACACTGAAGCTTTCTTT. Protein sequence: CASSPVGGNTEAFF. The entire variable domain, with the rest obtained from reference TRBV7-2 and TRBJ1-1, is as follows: GAGVSQSPSNKVTEKGKDVELRCDPISGHTALYWYRQSLGQGLEFLIYFQGNSAPDKSGLPSDRFSAERTGGSVSTLTIQRTQQEDSAVYLCASSPVGGNTEAFFGQGTRLTVV.

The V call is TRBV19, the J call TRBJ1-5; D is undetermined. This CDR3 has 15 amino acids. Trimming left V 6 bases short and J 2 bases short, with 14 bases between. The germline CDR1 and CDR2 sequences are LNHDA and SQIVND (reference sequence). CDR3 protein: CASRPSGEGNQPQHF. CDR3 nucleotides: TGTGCCAGTAGGCCCTCGGGCGAGGGCAATCAGCCCCAGCATTTT.

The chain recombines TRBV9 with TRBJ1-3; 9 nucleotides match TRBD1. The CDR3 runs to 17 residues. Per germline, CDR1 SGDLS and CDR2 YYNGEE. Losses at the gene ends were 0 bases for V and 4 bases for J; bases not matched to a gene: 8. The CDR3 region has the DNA TGTGCCAGCAGCGTAGGCACCACAGGGGGCCTCGGAAACACCATATATTTT. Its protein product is CASSVGTTGGLGNTIYF.

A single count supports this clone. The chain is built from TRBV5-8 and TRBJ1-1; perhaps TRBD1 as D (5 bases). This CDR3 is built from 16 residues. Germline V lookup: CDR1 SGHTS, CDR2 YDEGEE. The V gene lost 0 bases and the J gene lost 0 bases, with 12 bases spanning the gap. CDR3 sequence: CASSLVRGTVNTEAFF. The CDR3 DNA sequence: TGTGCCAGCAGCTTGGTACGAGGGACGGTGAACACTGAAGCTTTCTTT.

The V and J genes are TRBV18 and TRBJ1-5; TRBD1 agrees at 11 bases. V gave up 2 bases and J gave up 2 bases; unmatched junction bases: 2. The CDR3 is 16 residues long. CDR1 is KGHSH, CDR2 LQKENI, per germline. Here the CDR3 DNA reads TGTGCCAGCTCACCAGGGACAGGGGGAGGCAATCAGCCCCAGCATTTT. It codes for CASSPGTGGGNQPQHF.

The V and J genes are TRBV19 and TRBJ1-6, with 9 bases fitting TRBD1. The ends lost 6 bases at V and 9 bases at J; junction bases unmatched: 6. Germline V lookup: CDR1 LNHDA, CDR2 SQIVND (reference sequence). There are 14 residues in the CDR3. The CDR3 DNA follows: TGTGCCAGTAGCCGGACAGGGGACACTTCACCCCTCCACTTT. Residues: CASSRTGDTSPLHF. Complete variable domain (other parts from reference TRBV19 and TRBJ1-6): DGGITQSPKYLFRKEGQNVTLSCEQNLNHDAMYWYRQDPGQGLRLIYYSQIVNDFQKGDIAEGYSVSREKKESFPLTVTSAQKNPTAFYLCASSRTGDTSPLHFGNGTRLTVT.

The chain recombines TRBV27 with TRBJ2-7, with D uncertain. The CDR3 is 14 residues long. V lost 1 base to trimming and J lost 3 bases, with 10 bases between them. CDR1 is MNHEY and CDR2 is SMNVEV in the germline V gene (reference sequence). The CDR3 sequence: CASSLLGKSYEQYF. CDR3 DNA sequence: TGTGCCAGCAGTTTATTAGGCAAAAGCTACGAGCAGTACTTC.